This TCR beta chain is drawn from a study of cytotoxic CD8 clonotypes in ibrutinib-treated CLL. The CDR3 has 15 amino acids. CDR1 and CDR2 (germline): SGHTA, FQGNSA. V dropped 3 bases and J dropped 1 base, with 12 bases sitting between them. TCRdb's table, derived via immunoSEQ multiplex PCR, lists solely in-frame clones and lacks some. The sample lists about 160,000 clones, approximately 80% occurring once. This clone was seen a few times. V gene TRBV7-2 combines with J gene TRBJ1-1, with D perhaps TRBD1 (6 bases). The TCR was taken from a human donor with chronic lymphocytic leukemia. This specimen was PBMCs, taken after 12 months of ibrutinib treatment. This chain's CDR3 is CASSFLQGWNTEAFF. As DNA, the CDR3 is TGTGCCAGCAGCTTTTTACAGGGATGGAACACTGAAGCTTTCTTT.